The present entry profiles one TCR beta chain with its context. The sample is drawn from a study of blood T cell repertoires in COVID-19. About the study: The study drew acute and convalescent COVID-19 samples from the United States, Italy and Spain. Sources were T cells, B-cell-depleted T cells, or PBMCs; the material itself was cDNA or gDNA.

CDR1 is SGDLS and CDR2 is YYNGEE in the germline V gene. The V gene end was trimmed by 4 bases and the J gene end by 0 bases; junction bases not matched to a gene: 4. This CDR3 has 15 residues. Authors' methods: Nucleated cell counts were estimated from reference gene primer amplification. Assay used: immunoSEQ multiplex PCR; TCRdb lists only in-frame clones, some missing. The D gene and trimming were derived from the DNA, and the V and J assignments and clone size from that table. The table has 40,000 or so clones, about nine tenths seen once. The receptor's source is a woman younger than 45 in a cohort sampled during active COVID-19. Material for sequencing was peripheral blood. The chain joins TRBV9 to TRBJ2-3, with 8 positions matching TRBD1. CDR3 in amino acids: CASSTRQGSTDTQYF. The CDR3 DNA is TGTGCCAGCAGCACCCGACAGGGGAGCACAGATACGCAGTATTTT.